Listed here are 10 T cell receptor beta chains from one sample, sequenced in a study of cytomegalovirus exposure and HLA in healthy donors (dated by TCRdb to the late 2010s). The library relied on the immunoSEQ multiplex PCR assay. The multiplex PCR relied on a mix of 60 forward primers for TCR Vbeta segments and 13 reverse primers for TCR Jbeta segments. The source is immuneACCESS, and TCRdb retained only in-frame sequences with V and J called. Part of the clones is not carried over; for the studies checked, unresolved V genes explain less than half of this, and the remainder is unexplained. For this sample the table gives around 120,000 clones, of which 65% to 80% were detected only once. Around 3% of the sample is in the top ten clones. Sequencing was performed on PBMCs. The source of these receptors is a middle-aged woman in good health and CMV-seronegative.

This clone was seen only once. The chain employs TRBV10-1 and TRBJ2-1; D uncertain. The CDR3 length is 14 residues. Trimming shortened V by 4 bases and J by 2 bases, and 9 bases separated the two germline ends. CDR1 WNHNN and CDR2 SYGVQD come from the germline V gene (reference sequence). CDR3 sequence: CASSAVLPYNEQFF. CDR3 bases: TGCGCCAGCAGTGCGGTCTTACCCTACAATGAGCAGTTCTTC.

This clone has a handful of counts. The chain joins TRBV19 to TRBJ1-5; no reliable D call. Germline CDR1 LNHDA, CDR2 SQIVND (reference sequence). V was shortened by 4 bases and J by 3 bases, with 4 bases between the two germline ends. The CDR3 has 12 amino acids. The CDR3 region is CASSNNNQPQHF. As DNA, the CDR3 is TGTGCCAGTAGTAACAACAATCAGCCCCAGCATTTT. The variable domain in full, with the rest retrieved from reference TRBV19 and TRBJ1-5, is DGGITQSPKYLFRKEGQNVTLSCEQNLNHDAMYWYRQDPGQGLRLIYYSQIVNDFQKGDIAEGYSVSREKKESFPLTVTSAQKNPTAFYLCASSNNNQPQHFGDGTRLSIL.

V and J are TRBV6-1 and TRBJ2-5, with TRBD1 identical over 10 bases. V lost 4 bases to trimming and J lost 5 bases; unmatched junction nucleotides: 1. The length of the CDR3 is 13 residues. Germline values: CDR1 MNHNS, CDR2 SASEGT. CDR3 residues: CASSVDRGETQYF. The DNA for the CDR3 is TGTGCCAGCAGTGTGGACAGGGGGGAGACCCAGTACTTC.

The chain is built from TRBV6-1 and TRBJ2-5; unclear D gene. The J call may be mistaken, given a closer DNA end match to TRBJ2-7. CDR1 and CDR2 (germline): MNHNS, SASEGT. The length of the CDR3 is 14 residues. The CDR3 DNA is TGTGCCAGCAGTGTCGACGGGTTCTCCTACGAGCAGTACTTC. Protein: CASSVDGFSYEQYF.

The chain has TRBV6-5 and TRBJ2-3, with 8 nucleotides matching TRBD1. This CDR3 region has 15 residues. Germline trimming cut 0 bases from V and 5 bases from J; bases unmatched to any gene: 4. Germline loops: CDR1 MNHEY, CDR2 SVGAGI. CDR3 coding DNA: TGTGCCAGCAGTTACTCGACAGGGGTGGAAGATACGCAGTATTTT. This encodes CASSYSTGVEDTQYF.

The V call is TRBV6-5, the J call TRBJ2-6, with a tentative D call TRBD2 (6 bases). This CDR3 spans 15 amino acids. Per germline, CDR1 MNHEY and CDR2 SVGAGI. Trimming removed 8 bases from V and 0 bases from J, with 11 bases in between. CDR3 amino acids: CASGPGDSGANVLTF. As DNA, the CDR3 is TGTGCCAGCGGCCCGGGAGACTCTGGGGCCAACGTCCTGACTTTC.

This clone appeared once. J is TRBJ2-3 and V is TRBV28; 8 bases fit TRBD1. The CDR3 runs 16 residues. V shed 6 bases, J shed 2 bases, and the junction held 10 bases outside the gene matches. From germline, CDR1 is MDHEN and CDR2 SYDVKM. The CDR3 DNA is TGTGCCAGCAGAGGGACAGGTCTTAACTTCACAGATACGCAGTATTTT. Translated: CASRGTGLNFTDTQYF.

This chain connects TRBV6-5 to TRBJ2-3; TRBD1 agrees at 12 bases. Trimming took 2 bases from V and 6 from J; bases not matched to a gene: 3. Germline lookup yields CDR1 MNHEY and CDR2 SVGAGI. The CDR3 contains 15 residues. The CDR3 bases are TGTGCCAGCAGTTACGTCGGGACAGGGGGCGATACGCAGTATTTT. This sequence encodes CASSYVGTGGDTQYF.

The chain couples TRBV23-1 to TRBJ1-4; TRBD1 might be the D (6 bases). TRBV23-1 is sorted into the ORF group, with uncertain function. The CDR3 extends over 12 amino acids. As DNA, the CDR3 is TGCGCGACCAGGGGAGGGAATGAAAAACTGTTTTTT. Residues: CATRGGNEKLFF.

This clone has more than one count but fewer than ten. The chain joins TRBV2 to TRBJ1-5; D is unresolved. The CDR3 is made up of 16 amino acids. In germline, CDR1 is SNHLY, CDR2 FYNNEI. The V and J ends lost 2 bases and 2 bases respectively, with 13 bases between them. The CDR3 loop reads CASSELVSGGNQPQHF. In DNA form, the CDR3 reads TGTGCCAGCAGTGAACTAGTGAGCGGAGGCAATCAGCCCCAGCATTTT.